The TCR beta chain described here comes from a study of cytomegalovirus exposure and HLA in healthy donors (dated by TCRdb to about 2017). Concerning the study at large: An earlier analysis of approximately 640 of the donors reported 250 to 300 Gb of sequence data and some 120 million unique TCR beta sequences from about 179 million T cells. To decide whether each TCR beta V gene segment behaved as functional or pseudogenic, an earlier analysis of 587 of the donors relied on high-throughput TCR beta sequencing. Genome-wide SNP genotypes for about 55% of the roughly 670 donors were used in a later genetic analysis, which treated that subset as a discovery cohort. About 310 gigabases of sequencing data and 70 million to 85 million unique TCR sequences were included in an early release covering roughly 600 HLA-typed donors. The study was designed to test whether signatures of past pathogen exposure could be identified by cataloging public T cell receptors. In the later analysis, no new phenotypic data were used to find candidate immune exposures; instead, reliance was placed on TCR beta sequences and their occurrence across donors. A later analysis re-examined previously published TCR beta repertoires from more than 650 donors and added high-resolution HLA genotyping to investigate patterns of TCR occurrence. On average, around 230,000 unique TCR beta nucleotide sequences were sequenced per donor among 398 genotyped donors of the cohort, with roughly 18% of those sequences being non-productive. The study used immunosequencing to profile the T cell repertoires of approximately 640 subjects and linked those repertoires to cytomegalovirus serostatus. Because of strong linkage in the cohort, four to six DR-DQ haplotypes were treated as single units for association and clustering. Class I and class II HLA loci were covered by the typing at four-digit resolution. All discovery cohort repertoires had been generated using a single sequencing platform. The number of typed donors differed by locus: about 620-640 for A, B, C, DRB1 and DQB1; approximately 540 for DQA1; approximately 600 for DPA1; and about 450 for DPB1. Besides the first cohort of roughly 660 subjects, a separate validation cohort made up of 120 or so different subjects was used. The genetic ancestry cluster associated with self-reported Caucasian donors included 80% to 90% of the roughly 410 genotyped donors. Donor age, sex, ethnicity and CMV serostatus were collected together with the repertoire data. High-throughput TCR immunosequencing, statistical association of individual TCRs with disease status, and machine learning were combined to predict cytomegalovirus infection status. The paper as a whole reports these results and caveats: Specific HLA alleles were associated with roughly 16,000 TCR beta sequences at a false discovery rate of 0.05 in a later analysis. According to a later genetic analysis, donors in an Asian-associated ancestry cluster had fewer N-insertions in productive TCRs than the approximately 710-donor mean. Most TCR sequences were seen in very few donors, while some public TCRs were found in many individuals. In a later analysis, most CMV-associated TCR beta chains were found to appear HLA-restricted, with HLA associations seemingly driven largely by CMV exposure. According to a later analysis, TCR association rates differed among HLA loci, with DRB1 alleles showing the most associated TCRs and HLA-C alleles showing the fewest. A cluster of highly shared sequence variants was judged likely to be a technical artifact of the sequencing pipeline. In vitro tests confirmed that a few of the cytomegalovirus-associated TCR beta chains recognize cytomegalovirus antigens. Presence/absence analyses assumed roughly uniform sequencing depth across donors, an assumption that may not hold. The study listed 150 to 200 TCR beta chains as associated with cytomegalovirus. A further reported finding was that TCR beta sequences accurately predicted the HLA-A and HLA-B alleles for most subjects in the first cohort. Several of the top co-occurrence clusters appeared to be linked to parvovirus B19, influenza, CMV and Epstein-Barr virus, according to a later analysis. Because HLA typing was missing for some donors at each locus, association tests included only the typed subset. An association between a missense DCLRE1C variant and V-gene and J-gene trimming of TCR beta chains was found in a later genetic analysis and replicated in an independent cohort. Correlated functional status among segregating V segments might reflect linkage disequilibrium, but an unknown experimental factor could not be ruled out. CMV serostatus was the only immune exposure information available for the cohort. When HLA alleles, especially DR and DQ, strongly co-occurred, TCR associations were difficult to assign to individual alleles. Only TCR beta chains were sequenced in this cohort, and the absence of alpha or paired-chain data limited detectable features. The earlier analysis of approximately 560 of the donors excluded some 16 rarely observed V segments, including chromosome 9 orphons, because counts were too low. In an earlier analysis of roughly 560 of the donors, most TCR beta V segments were observed in productive rearrangements about 87% or about 30% of the time, broadly matching IMGT annotations. According to the authors, the approach could potentially be generalized to other disease states and immunological phenotypes. Compared with equally common non-associated chains, HLA-associated TCR beta chains in a later analysis were more clonally expanded and had lower generation probabilities. Cytomegalovirus status was reported to be diagnosed by the classifier with high specificity and sensitivity in both the original and validation cohorts.

Libraries were built with the immunoSEQ multiplex PCR assay. For the multiplex PCR, a mixture combining 60 forward primers for TCR Vbeta segments and 13 reverse primers for TCR Jbeta segments was used. The CDR3 region of rearranged TCR beta genes was amplified from genomic DNA by a multiplex PCR assay. Amplified TCR beta libraries were sequenced as 87-base-pair reads on the Illumina HiSeq System. In the authors' own workflow: In a later analysis, 77 million or so unique TCR beta chains were counted across the approximately 640 repertoires, and roughly 11 million of these chains were shared by at least two donors. To remove PCR and sequencing errors, raw reads were error-corrected and collapsed into unique sequences using a nearest-neighbor algorithm that merged closely related sequences. V, D and J gene segments were assigned by aligning CDR3 sequences to IMGT reference sequences. For a sequence to be retained, at least a six-nucleotide match to both a V gene segment and a J gene segment was required. A rearrangement was called productive if the CDR3 had no stop codons and remained in frame with V and J, and every other rearrangement was called non-productive. Following IMGT convention, CDR3 was defined as the stretch from the second conserved V-encoded cysteine up to the conserved J-encoded phenylalanine. In an earlier analysis of around 600 of the donors, sequences lacking an unambiguous match to a single V gene segment were excluded. An earlier analysis of just under 600 of the donors called V segments functional above 56.7% productive rearrangements and segregating when the between-donor standard deviation exceeded 5%. A statistical classification framework was built for diagnosing cytomegalovirus status from the catalog of TCR beta chain sequences. In a later analysis, V and J genes were assigned by comparing TCR nucleotide sequences against IMGT/GENE-DB human TR gene sequences. Using the TCRdist pipeline, a later analysis assigned CDR3 sequences along with most-parsimonious VDJ recombination scenarios. In a later analysis, each TCR beta chain was defined by its CDR3 amino acid sequence together with its V-gene family, and reads without a unique V-gene family were excluded. In a later analysis, 450 to 600 highly shared, low-generation-probability nucleotide sequences were removed to address suspected cross-contamination and a sequencing artifact. In a later analysis, a clonal expansion index was calculated for each public chain from normalized within-repertoire ranks of inferred template counts. In a later analysis, generation probabilities were computed with a VDJ recombination model fitted to out-of-frame rearrangements, and the resulting probabilities were checked against IGoR. Hypergeometric tests were used in a later analysis to score TCR-TCR, TCR-HLA and TCR-CMV co-occurrence, with a repertoire-size bias correction applied to the TCR pairs. False discovery rates were estimated in a later analysis by permuting HLA or CMV assignments 20 times. In a later analysis, co-occurring TCRs were grouped using DBSCAN, and TCRdist sequence similarity was added for clustering within HLA-allele-positive subsets. Repertoires with fewer than 30,000 or more than 120,000 public chains, plus five repertoires with anomalous nucleotide sharing, were excluded from co-occurrence clustering. The immuneACCESS repertoire file appears here via TCRdb, limited to in-frame rearrangements. These files lack a portion of the clones; in checked studies, under half of the deficit traces to unresolved V genes, and the cause of the others is not known. D and trimming were read from the DNA, whereas the V and J calls and clone size are those reported in that table. The sample table shows over 150,000 clones, and 79% are seen once. The biggest ten clones account for roughly 7.1% of the sample.

The cohort comprised under 700 healthy bone marrow donors. At the time of sampling, every cohort member was nominally healthy, though immune exposures that went unrecorded were likely present. The donor tested CMV seropositive and was one of the 289 seropositive cohort members. A peripheral blood sample was collected from each donor, and TCR beta sequencing was performed on peripheral blood mononuclear cells. The Qiagen DNeasy Blood Extraction Kit was used to extract genomic DNA from the blood cell samples. To note about this clone: It lacks a known antigen. No base qualities exist here, and no much larger clone lies one base off it.

The material sequenced was PBMCs. This clonotype was obtained from a man younger than 45 in good health and CMV-seropositive.

Here is the DNA: TGTGCCAGCAGTATCTCGACTTCGAGTCGCAATGAGCAGTTCTTC. Its translation reads: CASSISTSSRNEQFF. The V and J segments used are TRBV28 and TRBJ2-1, with the D gene too uncertain to name. The germline V gene supplies CDR1 MDHEN and CDR2 SYDVKM. From the cysteine up to the phenylalanine, the CDR3 has a length of 15 residues. Solely the CDR3 DNA is kept, with 45 bases framed from the first base. V sheds 5 bases and J sheds 6 bases, leaving 17 bases between their ends.